This is a list of T cell receptor beta chains from one sample in a study of cytomegalovirus exposure and HLA in healthy donors. Repertoires were generated with immunoSEQ multiplex PCR, while TCRdb's copy carries only in-frame clones and drops some. Of about 93,000 clones in the sample, 70% to 85% were seen once. Sequenced sample: PBMCs. The receptors were sampled from a man aged 45-65 years in good health and CMV-seronegative. The CDR3 runs from the conserved cysteine through the conserved F or W. Fields, in order: clone size, V gene, D gene, J gene, CDR3 DNA, CDR3 protein. The D gene is left open where the match is weak. The size of a clone is reported for some rows only, either as once, few or many, or as a class for expanded clones.

clone size: .; V gene: TRBV5-1; D gene: TRBD2; J gene: TRBJ2-1; CDR3 DNA: TGCGCCAGCAGCTTGGCCACCCAGCGGGATGGCAATGAGCAGTTCTTC; CDR3 protein: CASSLATQRDGNEQFF
clone size: .; V gene: TRBV19; D gene: .; J gene: TRBJ2-7; CDR3 DNA: TGTGCCAGTAGTATCACAGGCCAGCGGGACGAGCAGTACTTC; CDR3 protein: CASSITGQRDEQYF
clone size: once; V gene: TRBV21-1; D gene: .; J gene: TRBJ1-2; CDR3 DNA: TGTGCCAGCAGCATCCGGGACAGACAATTCTATGGCTACACCTTC; CDR3 protein: CASSIRDRQFYGYTF
clone size: .; V gene: TRBV11-2; D gene: TRBD1; J gene: TRBJ2-7; CDR3 DNA: TGTGCCAGCAGCCCTCTCCAACGGACAGGGGGCAAGAGGTACGAGCAGTACTTC; CDR3 protein: CASSPLQRTGGKRYEQYF
clone size: .; V gene: TRBV20-1; D gene: .; J gene: TRBJ2-7; CDR3 DNA: TGCAGTGCTAGAGATCGGAGGGCTCAGTACTTC; CDR3 protein: CSARDRRAQYF
clone size: .; V gene: TRBV28; D gene: .; J gene: TRBJ1-2; CDR3 DNA: TGTGCCAGCACCCTAATCGGGGGCTATGGCTACACCTTC; CDR3 protein: CASTLIGGYGYTF
clone size: once; V gene: TRBV7-2; D gene: .; J gene: TRBJ2-3; CDR3 DNA: TGTGCCAGCAGCCTCCAGGGCACAGATACGCAGTATTTT; CDR3 protein: CASSLQGTDTQYF
clone size: .; V gene: TRBV5-1; D gene: .; J gene: TRBJ2-1; CDR3 DNA: TGCGCCAGCAGCTTGGAGGGGAATGAGCAGTTCTTC; CDR3 protein: CASSLEGNEQFF
clone size: .; V gene: TRBV20-1; D gene: .; J gene: TRBJ2-1; CDR3 DNA: TGCAGTGCCTACCAAACTAATGAGCAGTTCTTC; CDR3 protein: CSAYQTNEQFF
clone size: .; V gene: TRBV28; D gene: .; J gene: TRBJ1-2; CDR3 DNA: TGTGCCAGCAGATATACAGGTACTGGCTACACCTTC; CDR3 protein: CASRYTGTGYTF
clone size: once; V gene: TRBV6-6; D gene: .; J gene: TRBJ2-2; CDR3 DNA: TGTGCCAGCACCATGGGGGACTTATTAACCGGGGAGCTGTTTTTT; CDR3 protein: CASTMGDLLTGELFF
clone size: .; V gene: TRBV18; D gene: .; J gene: TRBJ2-2; CDR3 DNA: TGTGCCAGCTCACCTGGCCGGGTTGGAACCGGGGAGCTGTTTTTT; CDR3 protein: CASSPGRVGTGELFF
clone size: .; V gene: TRBV6-6; D gene: .; J gene: TRBJ2-7; CDR3 DNA: TGTGCCAGCAGTTACTCATCAGGGTCCTACGAGCAGTACTTC; CDR3 protein: CASSYSSGSYEQYF
clone size: .; V gene: TRBV5-4; D gene: .; J gene: TRBJ2-1; CDR3 DNA: TGTGCCAGCAGCCTCCAGGGTAGCTCCTACAATGAGCAGTTCTTC; CDR3 protein: CASSLQGSSYNEQFF
clone size: once; V gene: TRBV7-8; D gene: TRBD2; J gene: TRBJ2-7; CDR3 DNA: TGTGCCAGCAGCTCCCAGCTGGGACTAGCGGGAAAGTACGAGCAGTACTTC; CDR3 protein: CASSSQLGLAGKYEQYF
clone size: .; V gene: TRBV10-3; D gene: .; J gene: TRBJ2-7; CDR3 DNA: TGTGCCATCAGTTTGACACCACCGAACTACGAGCAGTACTTC; CDR3 protein: CAISLTPPNYEQYF
clone size: .; V gene: TRBV15; D gene: .; J gene: TRBJ2-3; CDR3 DNA: TGTGCCACCAGCAGGCAGGGCAGGAGGGCCGGAGATACGCAGTATTTT; CDR3 protein: CATSRQGRRAGDTQYF
clone size: few; V gene: TRBV6-5; D gene: .; J gene: TRBJ1-3; CDR3 DNA: TGTGCCAGCAGTTACCGGGTTAACTCTGGAAACACCATATATTTT; CDR3 protein: CASSYRVNSGNTIYF
clone size: medium-sized; V gene: TRBV29-1; D gene: TRBD1; J gene: TRBJ2-3; CDR3 DNA: TGCAGCGTTGGGACAGGGAGCACAGATACGCAGTATTTT; CDR3 protein: CSVGTGSTDTQYF
clone size: .; V gene: TRBV29-1; D gene: TRBD1; J gene: TRBJ1-1; CDR3 DNA: TGCAGCTCCGGACAGGGGGGGACTGAAGCTTTCTTT; CDR3 protein: CSSGQGGTEAFF
clone size: .; V gene: TRBV5-4; D gene: TRBD2; J gene: TRBJ2-5; CDR3 DNA: TGTGCCAGCAGCCCGGGGGGTAGCGGGGACCGAGAGACCCAGTACTTC; CDR3 protein: CASSPGGSGDRETQYF
clone size: .; V gene: TRBV4-1; D gene: TRBD2; J gene: TRBJ2-7; CDR3 DNA: TGCGCCAGCAGCCCACTGAACGGGAGGGCCTACGAGCAGTACTTC; CDR3 protein: CASSPLNGRAYEQYF